This T cell receptor (beta chain) is drawn from a study of blood T cells in healthy people across ages. With 8 bases removed from V and 1 base from J, the gap between germline ends came to 15 bases. Germline V lookup: CDR1 MDHEN, CDR2 SYDVKM. This CDR3 has 15 residues. Combining a sample-barcoded 5' primer with a J-beta primer mix, a second PCR ran for roughly 6 to 12 cycles. TCRdb ran MiXCR on the 5' RACE reads and lists one entry per CDR3 protein. The sample carries about 1 million distinct CDR3 sequences, around 45% recorded once. The clonotype originates from an older woman in good health. The chain links TRBV28 to TRBJ2-4, with D tentatively TRBD1 or TRBD2 (5 bases each). Sequences were obtained from blood. For the CDR3, the DNA is TGTGCCAGCTGGAAGAGGGGCGCGGCCAAAAACATTCAGTACTTC. It is translated as CASWKRGAAKNIQYF.